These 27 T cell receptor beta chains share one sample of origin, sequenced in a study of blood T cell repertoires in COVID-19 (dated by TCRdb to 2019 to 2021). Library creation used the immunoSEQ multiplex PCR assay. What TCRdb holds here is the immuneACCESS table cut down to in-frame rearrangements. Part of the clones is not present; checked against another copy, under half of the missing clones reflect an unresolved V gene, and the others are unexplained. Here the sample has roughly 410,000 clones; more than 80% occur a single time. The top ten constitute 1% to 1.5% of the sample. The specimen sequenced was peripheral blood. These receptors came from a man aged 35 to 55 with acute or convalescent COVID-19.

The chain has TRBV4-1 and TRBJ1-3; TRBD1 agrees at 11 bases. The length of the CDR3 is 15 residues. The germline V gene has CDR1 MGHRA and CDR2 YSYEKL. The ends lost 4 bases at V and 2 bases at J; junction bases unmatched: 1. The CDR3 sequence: CASSRTGGTGNTIYF. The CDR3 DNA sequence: TGCGCCAGCAGCCGGACAGGGGGCACTGGAAACACCATATATTTT.

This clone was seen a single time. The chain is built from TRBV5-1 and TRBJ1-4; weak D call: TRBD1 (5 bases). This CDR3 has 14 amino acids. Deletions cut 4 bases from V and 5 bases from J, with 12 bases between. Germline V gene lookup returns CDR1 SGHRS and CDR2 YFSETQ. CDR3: CASSRDSKNEKLFF. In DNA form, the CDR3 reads TGCGCCAGCAGCCGCGACAGTAAAAATGAAAAACTGTTTTTT.

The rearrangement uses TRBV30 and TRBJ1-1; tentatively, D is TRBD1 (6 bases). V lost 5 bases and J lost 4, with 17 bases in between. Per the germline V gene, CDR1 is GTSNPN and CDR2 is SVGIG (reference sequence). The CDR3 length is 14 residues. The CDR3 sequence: CAWDSGGSGTEAFF. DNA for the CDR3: TGTGCCTGGGACTCGGGGGGCTCGGGCACTGAAGCTTTCTTT. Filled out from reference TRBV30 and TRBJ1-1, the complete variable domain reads SQTIHQWPATLVQPVGSPLSLECTVEGTSNPNLYWYRQAAGRGLQLLFYSVGIGQISSEVPQNLSASRPQDRQFILSSKKLLLSDSGFYLCAWDSGGSGTEAFFGQGTRLTVV.

The CDR3 protein is CASSLEGGSYNSPLHF. As DNA, the CDR3 is TGTGCCAGCAGCTTAGAAGGGGGTTCCTATAATTCACCCCTCCACTTT. The chain employs TRBV7-9 and TRBJ1-6; possible D gene TRBD1, 6 bases. The CDR3 runs 16 residues. V lost 1 base and J lost 1, with 8 bases in between. Germline CDR1 SEHNR, CDR2 FQNEAQ (reference sequence). Using reference TRBV7-9 and TRBJ1-6 for the parts outside the CDR3, the full variable domain is DTGVSQNPRHKITKRGQNVTFRCDPISEHNRLYWYRQTLGQGPEFLTYFQNEAQLEKSRLLSDRFSAERPKGSFSTLEIQRTEQGDSAMYLCASSLEGGSYNSPLHFGNGTRLTVT.

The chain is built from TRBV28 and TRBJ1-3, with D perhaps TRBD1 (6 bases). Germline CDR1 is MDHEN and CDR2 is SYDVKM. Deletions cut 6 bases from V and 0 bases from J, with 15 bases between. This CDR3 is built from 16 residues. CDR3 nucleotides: TGTGCCAGCAGGGGTCGGACAGTCAACTCTGGAAACACCATATATTTT. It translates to CASRGRTVNSGNTIYF.

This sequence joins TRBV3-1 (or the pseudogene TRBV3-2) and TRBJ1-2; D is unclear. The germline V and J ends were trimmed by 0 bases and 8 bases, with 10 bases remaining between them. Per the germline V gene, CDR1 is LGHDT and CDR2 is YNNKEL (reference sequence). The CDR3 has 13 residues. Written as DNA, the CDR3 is TGTGCCAGCAGCCAAGATGAGGCGGGAGGCTACACCTTC. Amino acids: CASSQDEAGGYTF.

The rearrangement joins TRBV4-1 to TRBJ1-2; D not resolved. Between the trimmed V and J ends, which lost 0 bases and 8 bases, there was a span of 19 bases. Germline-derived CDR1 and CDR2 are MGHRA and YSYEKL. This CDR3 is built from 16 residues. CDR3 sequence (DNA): TGCGCCAGCAGCCAAGATAGGAGCTCCCTCTCTCGGGGCTACACCTTC. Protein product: CASSQDRSSLSRGYTF.

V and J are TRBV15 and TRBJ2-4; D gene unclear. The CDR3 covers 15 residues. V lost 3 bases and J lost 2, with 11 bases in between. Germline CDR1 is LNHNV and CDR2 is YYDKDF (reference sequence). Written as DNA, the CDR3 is TGTGCCACCAGCAGGGAGATTGGAACCAAAAACATTCAGTACTTC. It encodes CATSREIGTKNIQYF. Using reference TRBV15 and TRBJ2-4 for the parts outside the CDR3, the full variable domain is DAMVIQNPRYQVTQFGKPVTLSCSQTLNHNVMYWYQQKSSQAPKLLFHYYDKDFNNEADTPDNFQSRRPNTSFCFLDIRSPGLGDTAMYLCATSREIGTKNIQYFGAGTRLSVL.

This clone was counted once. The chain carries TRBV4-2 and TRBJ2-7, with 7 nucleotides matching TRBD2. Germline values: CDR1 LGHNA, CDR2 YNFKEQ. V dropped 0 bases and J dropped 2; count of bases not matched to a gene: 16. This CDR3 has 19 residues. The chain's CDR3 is CASSQDYGAVSSGAYEQYF. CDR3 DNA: TGTGCCAGCAGCCAAGATTATGGGGCGGTGTCTAGCGGTGCCTACGAGCAGTACTTC.

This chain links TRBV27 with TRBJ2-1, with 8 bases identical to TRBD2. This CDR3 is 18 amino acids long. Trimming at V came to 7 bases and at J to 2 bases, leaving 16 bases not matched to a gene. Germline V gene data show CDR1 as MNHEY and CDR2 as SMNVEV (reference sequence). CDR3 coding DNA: TGTGCCAGCAACTTGGGGCAGTTCGGGGGGGCACCCTACAATGAGCAGTTCTTC. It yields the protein CASNLGQFGGAPYNEQFF.

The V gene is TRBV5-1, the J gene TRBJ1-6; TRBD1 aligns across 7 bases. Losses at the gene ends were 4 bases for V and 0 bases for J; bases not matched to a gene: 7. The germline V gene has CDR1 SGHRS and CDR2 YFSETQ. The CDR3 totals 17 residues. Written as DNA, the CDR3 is TGCGCCAGCAGCCCGGGACAGATTAGCTCCTATAATTCACCCCTCCACTTT. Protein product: CASSPGQISSYNSPLHF. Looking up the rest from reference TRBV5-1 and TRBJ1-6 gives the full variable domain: KAGVTQTPRYLIKTRGQQVTLSCSPISGHRSVSWYQQTPGQGLQFLFEYFSETQRNKGNFPGRFSGRQFSNSRSEMNVSTLELGDSALYLCASSPGQISSYNSPLHFGNGTRLTVT.

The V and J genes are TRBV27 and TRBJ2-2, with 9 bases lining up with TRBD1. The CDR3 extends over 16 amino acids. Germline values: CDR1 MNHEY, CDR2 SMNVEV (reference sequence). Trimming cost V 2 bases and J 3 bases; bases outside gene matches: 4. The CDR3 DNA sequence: TGTGCCAGCAGTTTAGTAGGGGACAGGGACACCGGGGAGCTGTTTTTT. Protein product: CASSLVGDRDTGELFF.

CDR3 protein: CASSELLTGRTEAFF. The CDR3 DNA follows: TGTGCCAGCAGTGAACTATTGACGGGGAGGACTGAAGCTTTCTTT. This chain joins TRBV6-1 and TRBJ1-1; D is ambiguous. V lost 2 bases, J lost 5 bases, and 15 bases lay in between. CDR1 and CDR2 (germline): MNHNS, SASEGT. This CDR3 has 15 amino acids.

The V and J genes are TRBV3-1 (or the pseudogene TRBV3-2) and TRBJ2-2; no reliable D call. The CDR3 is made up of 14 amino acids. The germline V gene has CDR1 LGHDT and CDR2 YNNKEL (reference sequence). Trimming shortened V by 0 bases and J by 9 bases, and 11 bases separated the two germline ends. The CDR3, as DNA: TGTGCCAGCAGCCAAGACATCGGTATCCGGGAGCTGTTTTTT. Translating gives CASSQDIGIRELFF.

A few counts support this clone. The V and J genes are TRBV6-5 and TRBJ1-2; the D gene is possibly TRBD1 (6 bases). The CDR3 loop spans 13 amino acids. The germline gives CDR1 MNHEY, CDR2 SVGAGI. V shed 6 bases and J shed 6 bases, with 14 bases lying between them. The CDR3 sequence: CASSVQGGHGYTF. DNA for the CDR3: TGTGCCAGCAGCGTACAGGGCGGGCATGGCTACACCTTC.

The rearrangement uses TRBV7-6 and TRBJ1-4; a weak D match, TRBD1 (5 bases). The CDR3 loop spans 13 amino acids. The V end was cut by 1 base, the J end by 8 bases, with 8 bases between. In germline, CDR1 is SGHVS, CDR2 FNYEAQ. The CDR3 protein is CASSLDRLEKLFF. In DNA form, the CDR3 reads TGTGCCAGCAGCTTAGACAGGCTCGAAAAACTGTTTTTT. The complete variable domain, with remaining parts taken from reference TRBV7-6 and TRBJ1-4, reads GAGVSQSPRYKVTKRGQDVALRCDPISGHVSLYWYRQALGQGPEFLTYFNYEAQQDKSGLPNDRFSAERPEGSISTLTIQRTEQRDSAMYRCASSLDRLEKLFFGSGTQLSVL.

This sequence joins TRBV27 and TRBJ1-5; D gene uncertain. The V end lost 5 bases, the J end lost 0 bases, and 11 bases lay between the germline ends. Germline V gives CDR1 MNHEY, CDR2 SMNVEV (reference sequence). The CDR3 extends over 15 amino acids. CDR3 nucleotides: TGTGCCAGCAGTGTGACTGTTAATAGCAATCAGCCCCAGCATTTT. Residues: CASSVTVNSNQPQHF.

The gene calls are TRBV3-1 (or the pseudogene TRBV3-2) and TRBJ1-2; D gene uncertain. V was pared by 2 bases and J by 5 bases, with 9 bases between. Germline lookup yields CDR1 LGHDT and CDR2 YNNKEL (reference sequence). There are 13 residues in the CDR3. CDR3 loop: CASSQSRIYGYTF. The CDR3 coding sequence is TGTGCCAGCAGCCAATCCAGGATATATGGCTACACCTTC.

The CDR3 is CATRGATGGARTEAFF. Written as DNA, the CDR3 is TGTGCCACGCGAGGGGCTACAGGGGGCGCGAGAACTGAAGCTTTCTTT. The chain combines TRBV2 with TRBJ1-1, with TRBD1 matching 9 bases. The CDR3 has 16 residues. CDR1 and CDR2 from the germline V gene are SNHLY and FYNNEI. The ends lost 10 bases at V and 5 bases at J; junction bases unmatched: 17.

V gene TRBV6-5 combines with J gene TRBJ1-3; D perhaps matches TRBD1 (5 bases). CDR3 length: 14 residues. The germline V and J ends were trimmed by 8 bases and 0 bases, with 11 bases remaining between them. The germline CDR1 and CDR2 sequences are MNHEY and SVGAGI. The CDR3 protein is CASGGGSSGNTIYF. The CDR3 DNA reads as TGTGCCAGCGGCGGGGGGAGCTCTGGAAACACCATATATTTT.

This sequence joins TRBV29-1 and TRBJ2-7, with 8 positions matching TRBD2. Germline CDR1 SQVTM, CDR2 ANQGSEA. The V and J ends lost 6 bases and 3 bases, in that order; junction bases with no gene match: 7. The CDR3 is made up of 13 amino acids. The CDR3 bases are TGCAGCGTAACCGGGACTAGGAACTACGAGCAGTACTTC. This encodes CSVTGTRNYEQYF.

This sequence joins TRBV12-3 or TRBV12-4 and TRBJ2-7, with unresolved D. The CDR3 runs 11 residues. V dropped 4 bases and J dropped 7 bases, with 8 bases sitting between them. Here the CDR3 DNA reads TGTGCCAGCAGTTCGGCAGGAGAGCAGTACTTC. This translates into CASSSAGEQYF.

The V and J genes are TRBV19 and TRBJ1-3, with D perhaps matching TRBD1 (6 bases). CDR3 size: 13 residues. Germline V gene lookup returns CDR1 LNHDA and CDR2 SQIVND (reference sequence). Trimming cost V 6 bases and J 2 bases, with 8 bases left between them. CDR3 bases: TGTGCCAGTAGCACAGGGACTGGAAACACCATATATTTT. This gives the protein CASSTGTGNTIYF.

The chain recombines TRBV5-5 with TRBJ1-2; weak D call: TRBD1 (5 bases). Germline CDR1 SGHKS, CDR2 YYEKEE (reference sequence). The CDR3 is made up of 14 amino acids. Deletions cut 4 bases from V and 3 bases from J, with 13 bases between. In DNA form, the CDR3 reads TGTGCCAGCAGCGATCTGCGGGGCGACTATGGCTACACCTTC. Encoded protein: CASSDLRGDYGYTF.

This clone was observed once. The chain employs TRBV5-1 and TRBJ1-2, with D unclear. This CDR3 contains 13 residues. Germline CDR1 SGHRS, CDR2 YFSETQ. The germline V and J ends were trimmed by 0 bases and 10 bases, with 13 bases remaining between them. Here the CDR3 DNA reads TGCGCCAGCAGCTTGGCTAACGAGGGCTCCTACACCTTC. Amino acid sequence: CASSLANEGSYTF.

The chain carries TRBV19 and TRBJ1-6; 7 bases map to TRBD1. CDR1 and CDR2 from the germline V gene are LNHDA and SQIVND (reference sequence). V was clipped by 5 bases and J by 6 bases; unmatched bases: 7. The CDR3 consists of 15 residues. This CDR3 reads CASSLRGLGNSPLHF. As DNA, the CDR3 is TGTGCCAGTAGTTTGAGGGGGCTGGGTAATTCACCCCTCCACTTT.

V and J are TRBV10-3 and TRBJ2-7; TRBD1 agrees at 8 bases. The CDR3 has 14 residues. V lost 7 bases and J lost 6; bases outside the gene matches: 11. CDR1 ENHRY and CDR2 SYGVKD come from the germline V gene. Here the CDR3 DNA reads TGTGCCATCACCGAGATCCCAGGGGGCGGCGAGCAGTACTTC. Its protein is CAITEIPGGGEQYF.